Each of the 21 T cell receptor beta chains below was sequenced from the same sample in a study of human T cells and chemical hapten exposure. The time point: pre-sensitization, week 0. Treatment in this sample: therapeutic diphenylcyclopropenone sensitization with weekly scalp DPC. From whole blood left unfractionated, total RNA was extracted. A single record per CDR3 protein comes from TCRdb applying MiXCR to the RACE reads. The table includes under 45,000 distinct CDR3 sequences, approximately 10% detected once. The sample consisted of whole blood, taken in connection with sensitization to the hapten diphenylcyclopropenone (DPC). All receptors derive from a man aged 45-60 years with alopecia areata. Some clones in this sample may be carry-over from other donors' samples.

Details on this clonotype: The limits of the CDR3 on the DNA are not certain, so only TCRdb's listed CDR3 is given. The chain has TRBV7-5 and TRBJ2-1; TRBD1 is the table's D call, not checked against the DNA. TRBV7-5 represents a pseudogene. The CDR3 is 19 residues long, counting both termini. The CDR3 reads CISVSEAYPTGPSYNEQFF.

This clonotype was found many times. This sequence joins TRBV6-2 or TRBV6-3 and TRBJ1-1; D unclear. This CDR3 is 12 amino acids long. V gave up 2 bases and J gave up 4 bases, with 5 bases separating them. Germline loops: CDR1 MNHEY, CDR2 SVGEGT. The CDR3 protein is CASSYGVTEAFF. The CDR3 DNA sequence: TGTGCCAGCAGTTACGGGGTCACTGAAGCTTTCTTT.

This clonotype was detected ten times or more. V usage is TRBV12-3 or TRBV12-4 and J usage is TRBJ1-4; no firm D call. Trimming removed 7 bases from V and 11 bases from J, with 20 bases in between. The CDR3 totals 14 residues. CDR3 in DNA: TGTGCCAGCACCCCTTACGAGGGCGTGAAGAAACTGTTTTTT. Its translation: CASTPYEGVKKLFF.

The table lists this clonotype with many counts. This chain joins TRBV9 and TRBJ2-5, with D perhaps matching TRBD1 or TRBD2 (6 bases each). CDR3 length: 17 residues. Germline assignment: CDR1 SGDLS and CDR2 YYNGEE. The germline V and J ends were trimmed by 0 bases and 0 bases, with 15 bases remaining between them. CDR3 in amino acids: CASSVAPGGTNQETQYF. CDR3 sequence (DNA): TGTGCCAGCAGCGTAGCTCCCGGCGGGACAAACCAAGAGACCCAGTACTTC.

The chain joins TRBV29-1 to TRBJ1-1, with a possible D match to TRBD1 (5 bases). The V end lost 8 bases, the J end lost 0 bases, and 13 bases lay between the germline ends. Germline CDR1 reads SQVTM; CDR2 reads ANQGSEA. This CDR3 spans 13 amino acids. The CDR3 is CSIKTDMNTEAFF. The CDR3 bases are TGCAGCATCAAGACGGACATGAACACTGAAGCTTTCTTT. Full variable domain (rest looked up from reference TRBV29-1 and TRBJ1-1): SAVISQKPSRDICQRGTSLTIQCQVDSQVTMMFWYRQQPGQSLTLIATANQGSEATYESGFVIDKFPISRPNLTFSTLTVSNMSPEDSSIYLCSIKTDMNTEAFFGQGTRLTVV.

In DNA, the CDR3 is TGTGCCTGGAGTCCACGCAGGGGTCGGATCGACGAGCAGTACTTC. Its translation is CAWSPRRGRIDEQYF. The chain carries TRBV30 and TRBJ2-7; maybe TRBD1 (6 bases). The germline V gene encodes CDR1 GTSNPN and CDR2 SVGIG (reference sequence). V gave up 2 bases and J gave up 5 bases, with 19 bases separating them. CDR3 length: 15 residues. Full variable domain (missing parts from reference TRBV30 and TRBJ2-7): SQTIHQWPATLVQPVGSPLSLECTVEGTSNPNLYWYRQAAGRGLQLLFYSVGIGQISSEVPQNLSASRPQDRQFILSSKKLLLSDSGFYLCAWSPRRGRIDEQYFGPGTRLTVT.

On this clonotype itself: This may arise from a read error, as a much more abundant clone is one base away. The chain uses TRBV18 and TRBJ1-3, with 7 bases that match TRBD1. Per germline, CDR1 KGHSH and CDR2 LQKENI. The CDR3 contains 15 residues. The CDR3 is CSSSLSGTAGNTIYF. In DNA, the CDR3 is TGTTCCAGCTCACTTTCCGGGACAGCTGGAAACACCATATATTTT.

This clonotype was seen a handful of times. This chain uses TRBV18 with TRBJ2-1, with 9 bases that match TRBD2. The V and J ends lost 0 bases and 5 bases, in that order; junction bases with no gene match: 2. This CDR3 is built from 15 residues. Germline V gives CDR1 KGHSH, CDR2 LQKENI. The CDR3 loop is CASSPPLAGDNEQFF. CDR3 nucleotide sequence: TGTGCCAGCTCACCACCGTTAGCGGGAGACAATGAGCAGTTCTTC. The full variable domain, rest sourced from reference TRBV18 and TRBJ2-1, is NAGVMQNPRHLVRRRGQEARLRCSPMKGHSHVYWYRQLPEEGLKFMVYLQKENIIDESGMPKERFSAEFPKEGPSILRIQQVVRGDSAAYFCASSPPLAGDNEQFFGPGTRLTVL.

The chain employs TRBV12-5 and TRBJ2-2, with D unclear. Germline-derived CDR1 and CDR2 are LGHNT and FRNRAP. The CDR3 has 13 amino acids. V gave up 5 bases and J gave up 1 base, with 5 bases separating them. CDR3 sequence (DNA): TGTGCTAGTGGTAGACAGAACACCGGGGAGCTGTTTTTT. Translated: CASGRQNTGELFF. The full variable domain, rest sourced from reference TRBV12-5 and TRBJ2-2, is DARVTQTPRHKVTEMGQEVTMRCQPILGHNTVFWYRQTMMQGLELLAYFRNRAPLDDSGMPKDRFSAEMPDATLATLKIQPSEPRDSAVYFCASGRQNTGELFFGEGSRLTVL.

This clonotype was seen at least ten times. The chain carries TRBV11-2 and TRBJ1-2; 8 nucleotides align to TRBD1. CDR3 length: 15 residues. The germline CDR1 and CDR2 sequences are SGHAT and FQNNGV. The J segment lost 6 bases and the V segment lost 0 bases, leaving 6 bases of the junction unmatched. CDR3 loop: CASSLDAGGWNGYTF. The CDR3 bases are TGTGCCAGCAGCTTAGACGCAGGGGGCTGGAATGGCTACACCTTC. Drawing the rest from reference TRBV11-2 and TRBJ1-2, the complete variable domain is EAGVAQSPRYKIIEKRQSVAFWCNPISGHATLYWYQQILGQGPKLLIQFQNNGVVDDSQLPKDRFSAERLKGVDSTLKIQPAKLEDSAVYLCASSLDAGGWNGYTFGSGTRLTVV.

Many counts were recorded for this clonotype. The genes are TRBV7-6 and TRBJ2-1; 10 bases are a match to TRBD2. V dropped 0 bases and J dropped 8; count of bases not matched to a gene: 7. Germline V gene lookup returns CDR1 SGHVS and CDR2 FNYEAQ. This CDR3 is built from 16 residues. For the CDR3, the DNA is TGTGCCAGCAGCTTAGCAGCGCTAGCGGGAGTCGATGAGCAGTTCTTC. This encodes CASSLAALAGVDEQFF.

Ten or more counts support this clonotype. The V call is TRBV10-3, the J call TRBJ2-7, with D possibly being TRBD2 (6 bases). The CDR3 totals 15 residues. V lost 5 bases, J lost 3 bases, and 17 bases lay in between. From germline, CDR1 is ENHRY and CDR2 SYGVKD. CDR3 sequence: CAISPSGGQVYEQYF. The CDR3 DNA reads as TGTGCCATCAGTCCCTCCGGGGGTCAGGTCTACGAGCAGTACTTC.

The sample holds a few counts of this clonotype. The chain recombines TRBV7-2 with TRBJ1-1; D is uncertain. The CDR3 totals 15 residues. Per germline, CDR1 SGHTA and CDR2 FQGNSA. The V end lost 5 bases, the J end lost 7 bases, and 20 bases lay between the germline ends. Written as DNA, the CDR3 is TGTGCCAGCAGCCCAACGTATCGGGGTGCGATTGAAGCTTTCTTT. Translation: CASSPTYRGAIEAFF.

This clonotype showed up many times. V and J are TRBV11-2 and TRBJ2-1; D possibly corresponds to TRBD2 (5 bases). With 2 bases removed from V and 0 bases from J, the gap between germline ends came to 14 bases. Germline V gene lookup returns CDR1 SGHAT and CDR2 FQNNGV. The CDR3 has 17 residues. DNA for the CDR3: TGTGCCAGCAGCTTATTCGGCGGGTCCAGCTCCTACAATGAGCAGTTCTTC. Translated, it gives CASSLFGGSSSYNEQFF.

At least ten counts were recorded for this clonotype. The CDR3 sequence is CASRIRGTPFGSPLHF. CDR3 bases: TGTGCCAGCCGAATTAGAGGAACCCCATTCGGCTCACCCCTCCACTTT. The chain joins TRBV7-6 to TRBJ1-6; no definite D call. CDR1 is SGHVS and CDR2 is FNYEAQ in the germline V gene. V lost 8 bases to trimming and J lost 10 bases, with 24 bases between them. This CDR3 contains 16 residues.

In this sample, this clonotype turned up many times. This chain connects TRBV2 to TRBJ1-5, with no clear D. Per germline, CDR1 SNHLY and CDR2 FYNNEI. The CDR3 has 13 residues. V was clipped by 4 bases and J by 7 bases, with 11 bases between them. The CDR3 sequence: CASSGGADQPQHF. The CDR3 DNA sequence: TGTGCCAGCAGTGGGGGTGCCGACCAGCCCCAGCATTTT.

A few counts support this clonotype. This chain connects TRBV29-1 to TRBJ2-3, with D possibly TRBD2 on 5 matching bases. The CDR3 is 15 amino acids. Germline loops: CDR1 SQVTM, CDR2 ANQGSEA. The V end lost 5 bases, the J end lost 1 base, and 16 bases lay between the germline ends. Here the CDR3 DNA reads TGCAGCGTTAACGGAGGTGGAGAAGGCACAGATACGCAGTATTTT. Residues: CSVNGGGEGTDTQYF.

In its sample, this clonotype was seen many times. V is TRBV11-2 and J is TRBJ2-2, with 11 positions matching TRBD2. The CDR3 consists of 17 residues. Germline CDR1 is SGHAT and CDR2 is FQNNGV. Trimming removed 3 bases from V and 4 bases from J; junction bases left unmatched: 7. The CDR3 loop is CASSFSLAGVTTGELFF. CDR3 coding DNA: TGTGCCAGCAGCTTTTCACTAGCGGGGGTAACCACCGGGGAGCTGTTTTTT.

Judged by abundance, this clonotype is medium-sized. This rearrangement joins TRBV27 to TRBJ1-5; D gene unclear. The CDR3 contains 14 residues. V was trimmed by 2 bases and J by 7 bases, leaving 12 bases between them. The germline V gene has CDR1 MNHEY and CDR2 SMNVEV (reference sequence). This CDR3 is CASSLEFRSQPQHF. CDR3 DNA sequence: TGTGCCAGCAGTTTAGAATTCAGGTCACAGCCCCAGCATTTT.

On this clonotype: This clone may be a read error of a much larger clone one base away. J is TRBJ2-3 and V is TRBV6-1, with D unresolved. CDR1 and CDR2 from the germline V gene are MNHNS and SASEGT. The CDR3 is 13 residues long. CDR3: CASSVGSLDTQNF. CDR3 nucleotide sequence: TGTGCCAGCAGTGTGGGTAGTTTGGATACGCAGAATTTT.

This clonotype was seen a few times. The V gene is TRBV29-1, the J gene TRBJ2-4; tentative D call: TRBD2 (6 bases). With 7 bases removed from V and 2 bases from J, the gap between germline ends came to 9 bases. This CDR3 comprises 12 residues. Germline V gene data show CDR1 as SQVTM and CDR2 as ANQGSEA. The CDR3 DNA reads TGCAGCGCTCGGGAGACCAAAAACATTCAGTACTTC. This gives the protein CSARETKNIQYF.